The 16 T cell receptor beta chains in this list originate from one sample, sequenced in a study of T cell responses to AZD1222 COVID-19 vaccine. The repertoire was sequenced with immunoSEQ multiplex PCR; TCRdb's copy has only in-frame clones and lacks some. The profile shows approximately 110,000 clones, just over 85% of them singletons. The source was peripheral blood, collected on day 0 of AZD1222 vaccination. Source of these receptors: an adult in good health.

This clone was counted between two and nine times. V and J are TRBV10-1 and TRBJ2-3; a possible D gene is TRBD1 (6 bases). The CDR3 contains 17 residues. Germline CDR1 WNHNN, CDR2 SYGVQD (reference sequence). Trimming stripped 2 bases from V and 0 bases from J, with 15 bases between. The CDR3 DNA follows: TGCGCCAGCAGTGAGCCCTATGGGCAGGGGAGCACAGATACGCAGTATTTT. Translating it yields CASSEPYGQGSTDTQYF.

This chain uses TRBV6-5 with TRBJ2-3; a weak D match, TRBD1 (6 bases). V lost 10 bases to trimming and J lost 3 bases, with 17 bases between them. Germline assignment: CDR1 MNHEY and CDR2 SVGAGI. The length of the CDR3 is 14 residues. CDR3 sequence (DNA): TGTGCCACCACAGGGCGGTCGGGGACAGATACGCAGTATTTT. Protein: CATTGRSGTDTQYF.

The gene calls are TRBV6-5 and TRBJ1-2; a weak D match, TRBD1 (5 bases). Deletions cut 7 bases from V and 2 bases from J, with 17 bases between. This CDR3 spans 15 amino acids. The germline CDR1 and CDR2 sequences are MNHEY and SVGAGI. Written as DNA, the CDR3 is TGTGCCAGCATACACCTAAGGGACCTAAACTATGGCTACACCTTC. Amino acid sequence: CASIHLRDLNYGYTF.

The chain carries TRBV10-1 and TRBJ2-1, with D uncertain. This CDR3 has 18 residues. Germline-derived CDR1 and CDR2 are WNHNN and SYGVQD (reference sequence). V was pared by 4 bases and J by 0 bases, with 19 bases between. This CDR3 is CASSGSRGSRSSYNEQFF. CDR3 coding DNA: TGCGCCAGCAGTGGGAGTAGAGGCAGCCGAAGCTCCTACAATGAGCAGTTCTTC.

This clone has only a few counts. V and J are TRBV6-2 or TRBV6-3 and TRBJ1-1; perhaps TRBD1 as D (5 bases). This CDR3 comprises 14 residues. Between the trimmed V and J ends, which lost 6 bases and 1 base, there was a span of 12 bases. CDR1 MNHEY and CDR2 SVGEGT come from the germline V gene. CDR3 region: CASRYGHGNTEAFF. As DNA, the CDR3 is TGTGCCAGCAGATACGGACATGGGAACACTGAAGCTTTCTTT.

V is TRBV4-1 and J is TRBJ2-7; 7 positions match TRBD1. The CDR3 is 16 amino acids. Germline V CDR1 and CDR2: MGHRA, YSYEKL. The V gene end was trimmed by 1 base and the J gene end by 1 base; junction bases not matched to a gene: 7. In DNA form, the CDR3 reads TGCGCCAGCAGCCAAGTACCGGGACAGATATCCTACGAGCAGTACTTC. Translating it yields CASSQVPGQISYEQYF.

The chain uses TRBV6-5 and TRBJ2-7; D gene ambiguous. Trimming removed 6 bases at V and 0 bases at J, with 9 bases between. The CDR3 sequence is 13 residues long. Germline V lookup: CDR1 MNHEY, CDR2 SVGAGI. The CDR3 DNA reads TGTGCCAGCAGCCTACACCGCTCCTACGAGCAGTACTTC. It yields the protein CASSLHRSYEQYF.

The chain employs TRBV27 and TRBJ2-7; tentative D call: TRBD2 (6 bases). Trimming removed 6 bases at V and 0 bases at J, with 15 bases between. Germline assignment: CDR1 MNHEY and CDR2 SMNVEV (reference sequence). The CDR3 runs 15 residues. In DNA form, the CDR3 reads TGTGCCAGCAGCTCTTGGAGCGGGTCCTCCTACGAGCAGTACTTC. Its translation is CASSSWSGSSYEQYF.

Remarks on this clone: Different DNA sequences within this sample yield the same CDR3. The chain uses TRBV19 and TRBJ2-3; possible D gene TRBD1, 5 bases. V was cut by 5 bases and J by 0 bases, with 12 bases left in between. CDR1 is LNHDA and CDR2 is SQIVND in the germline V gene (reference sequence). The CDR3 runs to 15 residues. CDR3 DNA sequence: TGTGCCAGTAGTCTTAGGGGCGGCAGCACAGATACGCAGTATTTT. Translation: CASSLRGGSTDTQYF.

The chain couples TRBV18 to TRBJ1-2, with TRBD1 matching over 9 bases. CDR1 KGHSH and CDR2 LQKENI come from the germline V gene. The CDR3 has 16 residues. Trimming took 3 bases from V and 8 from J; bases not matched to a gene: 13. The CDR3 bases are TGTGCCAGCTCACCCGTCCCGGGACAGGGTTCAGGAGGCTACACCTTC. It specifies CASSPVPGQGSGGYTF.

V is TRBV23-1 and J is TRBJ2-2; D is ambiguous. TRBV23-1 is designated an ORF whose function remains uncertain. V lost 2 bases and J 7 bases, leaving 11 bases between the germline ends. The CDR3 runs 14 residues. CDR3: CASSQKPIRGELFF. The CDR3 bases are TGCGCCAGCAGTCAAAAACCCATACGCGGGGAGCTGTTTTTT.

Only one count was recorded for this clone. The rearrangement uses TRBV25-1 and TRBJ2-5; 8 nucleotides agree with TRBD1. This CDR3 is built from 14 residues. From germline, CDR1 is MGHDK and CDR2 SYGVNS. V dropped 6 bases and J dropped 9; count of bases not matched to a gene: 12. The CDR3 loop reads CASRDDRGHPAQYF. The CDR3 DNA is TGTGCCAGCAGGGACGACAGGGGCCATCCGGCCCAGTACTTC. Using reference TRBV25-1 and TRBJ2-5 for the parts outside the CDR3, the full variable domain is EADIYQTPRYLVIGTGKKITLECSQTMGHDKMYWYQQDPGMELHLIHYSYGVNSTEKGDLSSESTVSRIRTEHFPLTLESARPSHTSQYLCASRDDRGHPAQYFGPGTRLLVL.

The V and J genes are TRBV5-1 and TRBJ2-3; 12 bases fit TRBD2. The CDR3 is made up of 18 amino acids. Germline values: CDR1 SGHRS, CDR2 YFSETQ. V trimming: 6 bases; J trimming: 0 bases; junction bases outside the gene matches: 11. The CDR3 loop reads CASNEISTSGGSTDTQYF. The CDR3 DNA is TGCGCCAGCAACGAGATCTCAACTAGCGGGGGGAGCACAGATACGCAGTATTTT.

This clone has only a few counts. Other DNA variants within this sample encode the same CDR3. This chain joins TRBV5-1 and TRBJ1-3; D unresolved. V lost 0 bases to trimming and J lost 4 bases, with 8 bases between them. There are 14 residues in the CDR3. The germline gives CDR1 SGHRS, CDR2 YFSETQ. The CDR3 region has the DNA TGCGCCAGCAGCTTGGACAACGGCGGAAACACCATATATTTT. The encoded protein is CASSLDNGGNTIYF.

J is TRBJ1-1 and V is TRBV5-4; no clear D gene. The CDR3 is 16 amino acids. Germline V gene data show CDR1 as SGHNT and CDR2 as YYREEE (reference sequence). Trimming shortened V by 4 bases and J by 3 bases, and 19 bases separated the two germline ends. CDR3 sequence: CASSPGGEKRYTEAFF. In DNA form, the CDR3 reads TGTGCCAGCAGCCCTGGAGGAGAGAAAAGGTACACTGAAGCTTTCTTT.

V usage is TRBV3-1 (or the pseudogene TRBV3-2) and J usage is TRBJ1-1, with D tentatively TRBD1 (5 bases). Per germline, CDR1 LGHDT and CDR2 YNNKEL (reference sequence). Trimming took 5 bases from V and 10 from J, leaving 14 bases between them. The CDR3 consists of 12 residues. CDR3 region: CASSTTGGGAFF. The CDR3 DNA follows: TGTGCCAGCAGCACTACCGGGGGGGGAGCTTTCTTT.